The present entry profiles one T cell receptor (beta chain) with its context. The table lists this clonotype with many counts. Its cognate antigen has yet to be identified. The sample holds no much larger clone one base away, and base qualities are not on file. V loses 5 bases of germline sequence and J loses 2 bases, and the interval between the two ends is 14 bases. The CDR3 goes from the cysteine to the phenylalanine over 15 residues. Only the CDR3 DNA is retained, 45 bases long and in frame from the first base. These data are taken from a study of T-cell reconstitution after alpha-beta-depleted transplantation in children (dated by TCRdb to 2016 to 2017). Broadly, across the study: Using TCR repertoire profiling, the study followed T-cell immune reconstitution in a quantitative way in children after TCRalphabeta/CD19-depleted allogeneic hematopoietic cell transplantation.

Library generation was performed with PCR. The instrument was an Illumina HiSeq 2500. Molecular barcoding was employed in the preparation of TCR libraries, with unique molecular identifiers being used to normalize TCRbeta repertoire quantification. In-frame beta chains were kept once TCRdb had trimmed the public reads at Q25 with fastp and called clones with MiXCR. Every CDR3 protein is listed once, alongside the most common genes and DNA of its rows. Counted in this sample were about 270,000 distinct CDR3 sequences; over 8% of them appeared once. The top ten constitute about 9.5% of the sample. The chain is made from TRBV12-3 or TRBV12-4 and TRBJ2-3; TRBD2 could be the D gene, as 5 bases match. The receptor was isolated from a human donor who donated a stem cell graft to a child with SCID. Sample: PBMCs from the stem cell graft donor, taken from the stem cell graft. The base sequence is TGTGCCAGCAGTACCGAGGGCAGTCCCACAGATACGCAGTATTTT. It codes for CASSTEGSPTDTQYF.